This TCR beta chain was retrieved from a study of T cells in Graves' hyperthyroidism and ophthalmopathy. RNA transcripts yielded amplified TCR beta CDR3 regions. The HTBI set primed first-round TCR CDR3 RT-PCR. TCRdb re-called the multiplex PCR reads with MiXCR, one entry per CDR3 protein. The sample has 140,000 or so distinct CDR3 sequences; 22% are singletons. V was cut by 6 bases and J by 3 bases, with 18 bases left in between. Germline loops: CDR1 MDHEN, CDR2 SYDVKM. This CDR3 has 15 amino acids. This clonotype was seen just once. The chain combines TRBV28 with TRBJ2-7, with D unclear. The receptor's source is a woman between 50 and 59 years old with Graves' hyperthyroidism that later progressed to Graves' ophthalmopathy. Sequencing input: blood. The CDR3, as DNA: TGTGCCAGCAGCGCCCATTTCGGACGTGACTACGAGCAGTACTTC. Translation gives CASSAHFGRDYEQYF. Full variable domain (outside the CDR3, taken from reference TRBV28 and TRBJ2-7): DVKVTQSSRYLVKRTGEKVFLECVQDMDHENMFWYRQDPGLGLRLIYFSYDVKMKEKGDIPEGYSVSREKKERFSLILESASTNQTSMYLCASSAHFGRDYEQYFGPGTRLTVT.